This section outlines one TCR beta chain sequence together with its context. Its antigen is currently unknown. This sample is part of a study of blood T cells in healthy people across ages. Findings of the study overall: Long-lived donors carried more naive CD4+ cells and greater diversity than aged donors. Per million T cells, TCR beta diversity dropped about linearly as age rose.

Per germline, CDR1 DFQATT and CDR2 SNEGSKA (reference sequence). The CDR3 is 15 residues long. The V end lost 6 bases, the J end lost 5 bases, and 21 bases lay between the germline ends. For the second PCR, which ran for about 6 to 12 cycles, a sample-barcoded 5' primer and a J-beta primer mix were used. TCRdb re-called the 5' RACE reads through MiXCR, storing one row per CDR3 protein. The table lists about 1,800,000 distinct CDR3 sequences, roughly 30% of them singletons, with 7% to 9% in the top ten. Researchers report isolating at least 6 million PBMCs per sample. The chain employs TRBV20-1 and TRBJ2-3; D might be TRBD2 (6 bases). This receptor was identified in a woman aged 30 to 39 in good health. What was sequenced was blood. The CDR3 loop is CSARDGGRRVDTQYF. The CDR3 DNA follows: TGCAGTGCCCGGGATGGGGGGAGGAGGGTAGATACGCAGTATTTT.